Following are 28 T cell receptor beta chains from one sample sequenced in a study of T cells in Graves' hyperthyroidism and ophthalmopathy. The investigators amplified TCR beta CDR3 regions from RNA transcripts. During a first-round RT-PCR of the TCR CDR3, the HTBI primer set was used. One entry per CDR3 protein results from TCRdb running MiXCR on the multiplex PCR reads. In the table there are hundreds of thousands of distinct CDR3 sequences, approximately 14% of which are singletons. Sequenced material: blood. The receptor source for this set is a woman aged 18-35 years with Graves' hyperthyroidism.

This sequence joins TRBV7-9 and TRBJ2-7; the D gene is possibly TRBD2 (5 bases). Germline V gene sequence: CDR1 SEHNR, CDR2 FQNEAQ (reference sequence). The CDR3 is 13 amino acids. The ends were cut back, 8 bases at V and 0 bases at J, with 11 bases in the middle. The CDR3 is CASEGVISYEQYF. The CDR3 DNA sequence: TGTGCCAGCGAGGGCGTAATCTCCTACGAGCAGTACTTC.

This clonotype appeared many times. The chain carries TRBV20-1 and TRBJ2-7; D not certain. The CDR3 spans 14 residues. Per germline, CDR1 DFQATT and CDR2 SNEGSKA (reference sequence). Trimming cost V 0 bases and J 6 bases, with 15 bases left between them. For the CDR3, the DNA is TGCAGTGCTAGAGAAACTCTCAGAAACACCGAGCAGTACTTC. Protein sequence: CSARETLRNTEQYF.

The chain recombines TRBV30 with TRBJ2-7; D is unresolved. The CDR3 is made up of 11 amino acids. V gave up 3 bases and J gave up 2 bases, with 5 bases separating them. CDR1 is GTSNPN and CDR2 is SVGIG in the germline V gene (reference sequence). The CDR3 DNA reads TGTGCCTGGAGAGGGACCTACGAGCAGTACTTC. This gives the protein CAWRGTYEQYF.

This clonotype was detected ten times or more. The chain has TRBV11-2 and TRBJ2-5; D may match TRBD1 or TRBD2 (5 bases each). The V end was cut by 5 bases, the J end by 3 bases, with 10 bases between. The germline V gene has CDR1 SGHAT and CDR2 FQNNGV. The CDR3 is made up of 13 amino acids. The CDR3 DNA reads as TGTGCCAGCAGCCGGGACGTTGAAGAGACCCAGTACTTC. Protein product: CASSRDVEETQYF.

Details on this clonotype: A much larger clone sits a single nucleotide away, making a read error possible. The chain joins TRBV3-1 to TRBJ1-2; 7 bases are shared with TRBD1. Germline values: CDR1 LGHDT, CDR2 YNNKEL (reference sequence). The CDR3 length is 13 residues. The CDR3 DNA reads TGTGCCAGCAGTCGGGGACAGCTCTATGGCTGCACCTTC. Protein: CASSRGQLYGCTF.

This clonotype has only a few counts. This sequence joins TRBV20-1 and TRBJ2-7, with unresolved D. The V end lost 5 bases, the J end lost 2 bases, and 7 bases lay between the germline ends. CDR3 size: 11 residues. CDR1 and CDR2 (germline): DFQATT, SNEGSKA (reference sequence). CDR3 in amino acids: CSALYAYEQYF. Written as DNA, the CDR3 is TGCAGTGCTCTATACGCCTACGAGCAGTACTTC.

This clonotype was seen ten or more times. The CDR3 sequence is CASSPRTGIYEQYF. CDR3 DNA: TGTGCCAGCAGTCCTCGGACTGGGATCTACGAGCAGTACTTC. The genes are TRBV6-1 and TRBJ2-7, with D maybe TRBD2 (5 bases). This CDR3 is built from 14 residues. With 5 bases removed from V and 3 bases from J, the gap between germline ends came to 14 bases. Germline V gives CDR1 MNHNS, CDR2 SASEGT.

The chain carries TRBV19 and TRBJ2-1; 9 bases line up with TRBD2. With 0 bases clipped from V and 7 bases from J, the junction kept 22 bases outside the gene matches. This CDR3 contains 21 residues. Germline V gene sequence: CDR1 LNHDA, CDR2 SQIVND (reference sequence). This CDR3 reads CASSIDHATYSRVAGVNEQFF. CDR3 bases: TGTGCCAGTAGTATAGACCATGCCACATATTCGAGGGTAGCGGGAGTAAATGAGCAGTTCTTC.

The table lists this clonotype with many counts. As DNA, the CDR3 is TGTGCCAGCAGTGAAGCGCTGGGGGGATACGCTGAAGCTTTCTTT. Amino acid sequence: CASSEALGGYAEAFF. This chain uses TRBV2 with TRBJ1-1; a weak D match, TRBD1 (5 bases). Per germline, CDR1 SNHLY and CDR2 FYNNEI. This CDR3 comprises 15 residues. V lost 0 bases and J 6 bases, leaving 14 bases between the germline ends.

This clonotype was counted only a few times. The chain couples TRBV4-1 to TRBJ2-5, with TRBD1 matching 7 bases. The CDR3 length is 15 residues. After removal of 4 bases from V and 6 bases from J, the junction contained 11 bases not matched to a gene. Germline CDR1 reads MGHRA; CDR2 reads YSYEKL. The DNA of the CDR3 is TGCGCCAGCAGCCTCCGACAGGGCGGTGGGCAGACCCAGTACTTC. Protein: CASSLRQGGGQTQYF.

This clonotype has a count of ten or more. The rearrangement joins TRBV5-1 to TRBJ2-3; D is undetermined. Germline CDR1 reads SGHRS; CDR2 reads YFSETQ. Trimming shortened V by 0 bases and J by 0 bases, and 11 bases separated the two germline ends. The CDR3 runs 16 residues. The CDR3: CASSLELASSTDTQYF. CDR3 nucleotides: TGCGCCAGCAGCTTGGAACTGGCAAGTAGCACAGATACGCAGTATTTT. Combining the CDR3 with reference TRBV5-1 and TRBJ2-3 gives the whole variable domain KAGVTQTPRYLIKTRGQQVTLSCSPISGHRSVSWYQQTPGQGLQFLFEYFSETQRNKGNFPGRFSGRQFSNSRSEMNVSTLELGDSALYLCASSLELASSTDTQYFGPGTRLTVL.

The table lists this clonotype with a few counts. The J gene is TRBJ2-3, the V gene TRBV24-1; D is possibly TRBD1 (6 bases). V was trimmed by 4 bases and J by 1 base, leaving 14 bases between them. This CDR3 comprises 16 residues. The V gene's germline CDR1 is KGHDR and CDR2 SFDVKD. The CDR3 DNA reads TGTGCCACCAGTGACAAAGGACAGACGGGCACAGATACGCAGTATTTT. Encoded protein: CATSDKGQTGTDTQYF.

The rearrangement uses TRBV28 and TRBJ2-5, with D maybe TRBD2 (6 bases). Looked up from germline, CDR1 is MDHEN and CDR2 is SYDVKM. This CDR3 is 14 amino acids long. Trimming pared 3 bases from V and 4 bases from J, leaving 12 bases between. In DNA, the CDR3 is TGTGCCAGCAGTTTGATGGCGGGGACAGAGACCCAGTACTTC. Translation: CASSLMAGTETQYF.

Turning to this clonotype: The germline gene is not matched at one end of the junction; a read error may be the cause. The rearrangement links TRBV6-2 or TRBV6-3 to TRBJ2-7, with unresolved D. This CDR3 region has 11 residues. Germline CDR1 MNHEY, CDR2 SVGEGT. CDR3 in DNA: TGTACCAGCAGCCCCGGCTACGAGCAGTACTTC. This translates into CTSSPGYEQYF.

The chain employs TRBV27 and TRBJ2-5; 7 bases agree with TRBD1. The V and J ends lost 5 bases and 5 bases, in that order; junction bases with no gene match: 14. CDR1 and CDR2 (germline): MNHEY, SMNVEV (reference sequence). The length of the CDR3 is 16 residues. The CDR3 region is CASSRRTGRGDETQYF. In nucleotides, the CDR3 is TGTGCCAGCAGTCGACGGACAGGAAGGGGAGACGAGACCCAGTACTTC.

The J gene is TRBJ2-7, the V gene TRBV6-2 or TRBV6-3; the match to TRBD1 covers 8 bases. The CDR3 has 13 amino acids. Germline values: CDR1 MNHEY, CDR2 SVGEGT. Losses at the gene ends were 6 bases for V and 5 bases for J; bases not matched to a gene: 6. The CDR3 region has the DNA TGTGCCAGCAGGGCTGACAGGGGCAACGAGCAGTACTTC. It codes for CASRADRGNEQYF.

The V gene is TRBV10-3, the J gene TRBJ2-5; unclear D gene. The CDR3 sequence is 14 residues long. Between the trimmed V and J ends, which lost 8 bases and 3 bases, there was a span of 16 bases. Germline V gene lookup returns CDR1 ENHRY and CDR2 SYGVKD. The CDR3 reads CAIAASVREETQYF. The CDR3 DNA is TGTGCCATCGCGGCCAGCGTCAGAGAAGAGACCCAGTACTTC.

This clonotype was counted at least ten times. V and J are TRBV7-2 and TRBJ2-1; D perhaps matches TRBD1 (6 bases). The CDR3 has 11 amino acids. Germline CDR1 SGHTA, CDR2 FQGNSA. The V end lost 5 bases, the J end lost 10 bases, and 9 bases lay between the germline ends. The CDR3 region has the DNA TGTGCCAGCAGCAAAACAGGGGAGCAGTTCTTC. This encodes CASSKTGEQFF.

This clonotype was observed a handful of times. The genes are TRBV6-6 and TRBJ1-6; D is perhaps TRBD1 (5 bases). CDR1 and CDR2 from the germline V gene are MNHNY and SVGAGI (reference sequence). This CDR3 is 15 amino acids long. V lost 0 bases, J lost 8 bases, and 11 bases lay in between. The CDR3 loop is CASSYSRRDHSPLHF. The DNA of the CDR3 is TGTGCCAGCAGTTACTCTCGGAGGGACCATTCACCCCTCCACTTT.

This clonotype was picked up a small number of times. This chain joins TRBV4-1 and TRBJ1-5; D gene unclear. V lost 0 bases and J lost 3, with 6 bases in between. This CDR3 has 14 amino acids. Looked up from germline, CDR1 is MGHRA and CDR2 is YSYEKL. CDR3 amino acids: CASSQDGYNQPQHF. CDR3 DNA: TGCGCCAGCAGCCAAGACGGCTACAATCAGCCCCAGCATTTT.

The genes are TRBV19 and TRBJ1-2; 7 positions agree with TRBD1. V was clipped by 5 bases and J by 4 bases; unmatched bases: 7. This CDR3 comprises 14 residues. Germline CDR1 is LNHDA and CDR2 is SQIVND (reference sequence). DNA for the CDR3: TGTGCCAGTAGTCCCGCCCCAGGGGGCTATGGCTACACCTTC. Protein product: CASSPAPGGYGYTF.

Comment on this clonotype: This may arise from a read error, as a much more abundant clone is one base away. The chain uses TRBV6-5 and TRBJ2-7, with D perhaps matching TRBD2 (7 bases). Germline values: CDR1 MNHEY, CDR2 SVGAGI. CDR3 length: 12 residues. The CDR3 nucleotides read TGTGCCAGCAGTTTTAGGGGGGGCAAGCAGCACTTC. Translation: CASSFRGGKQHF.

The chain employs TRBV11-2 and TRBJ2-7; 10 bases fit TRBD1. This CDR3 contains 18 residues. The V gene's germline CDR1 is SGHAT and CDR2 FQNNGV. V dropped 5 bases and J dropped 0; count of bases not matched to a gene: 13. CDR3 residues: CASSKPGQGFTRSYEQYF. DNA of the CDR3: TGTGCCAGCAGCAAACCGGGACAGGGGTTCACGCGCTCCTACGAGCAGTACTTC.

Note on this clonotype: At one end the junction does not follow the germline gene, possibly because of a read error. The CDR3 loop reads CASSWTGDLYGQYF. The DNA for the CDR3 is TGTGCCAGCAGTTGGACAGGGGACCTTTACGGGCAGTACTTC. The V and J genes are TRBV27 and TRBJ2-7, with TRBD1 matching over 9 bases. This CDR3 is 14 amino acids long. Germline V lookup: CDR1 MNHEY, CDR2 SMNVEV (reference sequence).

This clonotype was seen repeatedly, ten times or more. The genes are TRBV11-2 and TRBJ2-7; 8 bases fit TRBD1. Trimming cost V 4 bases and J 5 bases; bases outside gene matches: 13. The CDR3 is 16 residues long. Germline V lookup: CDR1 SGHAT, CDR2 FQNNGV. The CDR3 region has the DNA TGTGCCAGCAGCTCCTTACTTGGACAGGGAGCCCACGAGCAGTACTTC. Protein sequence: CASSSLLGQGAHEQYF.

Ten or more counts support this clonotype. The genes are TRBV12-3 or TRBV12-4 and TRBJ2-1; D is possibly TRBD2 (5 bases). The CDR3 sequence is 16 residues long. Trimming removed 8 bases from V and 2 bases from J, with 19 bases in between. The CDR3 coding sequence is TGTGCCAGCTCGACTTTATGGGAGAGGGCCTACAATGAGCAGTTCTTC. Translated, it gives CASSTLWERAYNEQFF.

This clonotype was found many times. The chain couples TRBV9 to TRBJ1-2, with D perhaps TRBD1 (5 bases). Trimming left V 0 bases short and J 8 bases short, with 14 bases between. From germline, CDR1 is SGDLS and CDR2 YYNGEE. The CDR3 sequence is 14 residues long. The CDR3 is CASSVGDELTGYTF. CDR3 DNA: TGTGCCAGCAGCGTAGGGGACGAATTAACCGGCTACACCTTC.

The chain uses TRBV5-1 and TRBJ2-2; 8 nucleotides match TRBD1. The CDR3 spans 15 residues. V trimming: 5 bases; J trimming: 1 base; junction bases outside the gene matches: 4. The V gene's germline CDR1 is SGHRS and CDR2 YFSETQ. CDR3 region: CASRTGVVNTGELFF. DNA of the CDR3: TGCGCCAGCAGGACAGGGGTGGTGAACACCGGGGAGCTGTTTTTT.